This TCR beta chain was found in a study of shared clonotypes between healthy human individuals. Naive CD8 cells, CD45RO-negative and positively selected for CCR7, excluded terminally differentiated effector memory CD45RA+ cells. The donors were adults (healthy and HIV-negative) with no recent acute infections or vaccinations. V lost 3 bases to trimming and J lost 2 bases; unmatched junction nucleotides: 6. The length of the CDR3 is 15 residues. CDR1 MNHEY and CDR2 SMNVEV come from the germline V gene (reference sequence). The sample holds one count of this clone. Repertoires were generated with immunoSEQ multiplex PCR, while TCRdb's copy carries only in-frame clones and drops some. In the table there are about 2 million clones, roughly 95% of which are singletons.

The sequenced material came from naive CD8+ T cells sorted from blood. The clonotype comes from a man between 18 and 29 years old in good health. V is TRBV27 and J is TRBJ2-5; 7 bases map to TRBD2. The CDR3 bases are TGTGCCAGCAGTTTTGAGGTTAGCGGGCAAGAGACCCAGTACTTC. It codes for CASSFEVSGQETQYF.